A single sample gave rise to the 20 T cell receptor beta chains below, sequenced in a study of cytomegalovirus exposure and HLA in healthy donors. The study ran its PCR with 60 Vbeta and 13 Jbeta primers. This table comes from immunoSEQ multiplex PCR, and its TCRdb copy is limited to in-frame clones, with some not included. The sample is made up of about 46,000 clones, and the top ten hold under 1.3% of it. The sequenced sample was PBMCs. These TCRs come from a woman in her forties in good health and CMV-seronegative.

As to this clone: A read error may account for a junction end that differs from germline. This chain joins TRBV4-1 and TRBJ1-5; TRBD1 agrees at 7 bases. This CDR3 has 13 residues. Germline V lookup: CDR1 MGHRA, CDR2 YSYEKL. Here the CDR3 reads CASSQDRGQHQHF. CDR3 bases: TGCGCCAGCAGCCAAGACAGGGGACAGCACCAGCATTTT.

The chain joins TRBV6-8 to TRBJ2-3; tentatively, D is TRBD2 (6 bases). The CDR3 is made up of 15 amino acids. Germline-derived CDR1 and CDR2 are MNHGY and SAAAGT. Trimming removed 8 bases from V and 1 base from J, with 16 bases in between. CDR3 sequence reads: CASEEGGPGTDTQYF. The CDR3 DNA reads TGTGCCAGCGAGGAGGGCGGGCCGGGCACAGATACGCAGTATTTT.

The chain couples TRBV4-1 to TRBJ2-7; 11 bases align to TRBD1. Germline trimming cut 1 base from V and 7 bases from J; bases unmatched to any gene: 6. This CDR3 contains 15 residues. Germline loops: CDR1 MGHRA, CDR2 YSYEKL. The CDR3 protein is CASSQGTGGSWEQYF. For the CDR3, the DNA is TGCGCCAGCAGCCAAGGGACAGGGGGCTCTTGGGAGCAGTACTTC.

The chain is built from TRBV18 and TRBJ1-2; 8 bases line up with TRBD1. Germline-derived CDR1 and CDR2 are KGHSH and LQKENI. CDR3 length equals 15 residues. V shed 3 bases, J shed 1 base, and the junction held 4 bases outside the gene matches. This CDR3 is CASSPRDRNNYGYTF. The CDR3 DNA is TGTGCCAGCTCACCGAGGGACAGGAATAACTATGGCTACACCTTC.

DNA for the CDR3: TGTGCCAGCTCATCGACAGTGGACCTGGGGAAACTGTTTTTT. Protein product: CASSSTVDLGKLFF. This rearrangement joins TRBV18 to TRBJ1-4, with a possible D match to TRBD1 (5 bases). Germline values: CDR1 KGHSH, CDR2 LQKENI. V lost 5 bases, J lost 11 bases, and 18 bases lay in between. This CDR3 has 14 amino acids.

The chain recombines TRBV5-1 with TRBJ1-6; the D gene is possibly TRBD1 (6 bases). There are 16 residues in the CDR3. The V gene lost 3 bases and the J gene lost 0 bases, with 10 bases spanning the gap. The germline V gene has CDR1 SGHRS and CDR2 YFSETQ. CDR3 amino acids: CASSSQGSSYNSPLHF. The DNA for the CDR3 is TGCGCCAGCAGCTCTCAGGGGAGCTCCTATAATTCACCCCTCCACTTT.

The gene calls are TRBV1 and TRBJ2-7; TRBD1, the table's D call, was not compared with the DNA. TRBV1 is tagged as a pseudogene. The CDR3 totals 15 residues. The CDR3 here is CTSSFLRDRNYEQYF. CDR3 sequence (DNA): TGCACCAGCAGCTTCCTCCGGGACAGGAACTACGAGCAGTACTTC.

The V call is TRBV11-2, the J call TRBJ2-3, with 7 bases fitting TRBD2. The trim removed 1 base at V and 3 bases at J, leaving 4 bases unmatched. The CDR3 contains 15 residues. Germline values: CDR1 SGHAT, CDR2 FQNNGV. The CDR3 nucleotides are TGTGCCAGCAGCTTAGCTAGCGGATATACAGATACGCAGTATTTT. Translating gives CASSLASGYTDTQYF.

The chain joins TRBV5-1 to TRBJ2-7; 11 nucleotides match TRBD1. The CDR3 totals 17 residues. V shed 7 bases and J 6 bases; nucleotides not matched to a gene: 18. CDR1 SGHRS and CDR2 YFSETQ come from the germline V gene. The CDR3 nucleotides read TGCGCCAGCTCCTCAGCTCCCGGGACAGGGGGGACTGGCGAGCAGTACTTC. This encodes CASSSAPGTGGTGEQYF.

This chain uses TRBV28 with TRBJ1-2, with D unresolved. The CDR3 consists of 11 residues. The V end was cut by 8 bases, the J end by 1 base, with 5 bases between. Germline V gene data show CDR1 as MDHEN and CDR2 as SYDVKM. The CDR3 bases are TGTGCCAGCGCCGGTAACTATGGCTACACCTTC. Translated: CASAGNYGYTF.

J is TRBJ2-5 and V is TRBV4-3; 7 bases agree with TRBD1. Gene TRBJ2-7 matches the end of the DNA better, so the J call may be wrong. Germline V gene lookup returns CDR1 LGHNA and CDR2 YSLEER. This CDR3 has 15 residues. The CDR3 region has the DNA TGCGCCAGCAGCCAGCAGCAGGGGGATGCCTACGAGCAGTACTTC. Amino acid sequence: CASSQQQGDAYEQYF.

The rearrangement joins TRBV5-1 to TRBJ1-2; D is uncertain. The ends were cut back, 7 bases at V and 8 bases at J, with 21 bases in the middle. CDR1 and CDR2 from the germline V gene are SGHRS and YFSETQ. This CDR3 contains 14 residues. CDR3 DNA sequence: TGCGCCAGCTCTACAATGACTACCGTGGAGGGCTACACCTTC. Protein product: CASSTMTTVEGYTF. The entire variable domain, with the rest obtained from reference TRBV5-1 and TRBJ1-2, is as follows: KAGVTQTPRYLIKTRGQQVTLSCSPISGHRSVSWYQQTPGQGLQFLFEYFSETQRNKGNFPGRFSGRQFSNSRSEMNVSTLELGDSALYLCASSTMTTVEGYTFGSGTRLTVV.

About this clone itself: The sample carries other DNA sequences with the same CDR3. The chain recombines TRBV6-1 with TRBJ2-7; D perhaps matches TRBD2 (6 bases). V was pared by 0 bases and J by 6 bases, with 15 bases between. Germline CDR1 MNHNS, CDR2 SASEGT. The CDR3 consists of 15 residues. DNA of the CDR3: TGTGCCAGCAGTGAAGCTTCGGCGGGGCTCGGCGAGCAGTACTTC. This codes for CASSEASAGLGEQYF.

This chain links TRBV6-1 with TRBJ2-3; D gene ambiguous. This CDR3 spans 11 amino acids. Deletions cut 7 bases from V and 6 bases from J, with 8 bases between. The germline CDR1 and CDR2 sequences are MNHNS and SASEGT. The DNA for the CDR3 is TGTGCCAGCATAGTCGGGGATACGCAGTATTTT. This encodes CASIVGDTQYF.

The chain uses TRBV11-2 and TRBJ1-4; no firm D call. V lost 1 base, J lost 4 bases, and 13 bases lay in between. The CDR3 length is 16 residues. Germline assignment: CDR1 SGHAT and CDR2 FQNNGV. The CDR3 loop reads CASSLVQSLNNEKLFF. CDR3 in DNA: TGTGCCAGCAGCTTAGTACAGTCGCTGAATAATGAAAAACTGTTTTTT.

The genes are TRBV19 and TRBJ2-1; TRBD2 matches 11 bases. CDR1 and CDR2 (germline): LNHDA, SQIVND (reference sequence). This CDR3 is 15 amino acids long. The ends lost 1 base at V and 6 bases at J; junction bases unmatched: 2. The CDR3 region has the DNA TGTGCCAGTAGTATAGTAGCGGGAGGGTTCAATGAGCAGTTCTTC. Translation gives CASSIVAGGFNEQFF.

The gene calls are TRBV9 and TRBJ1-1, with 9 bases matching TRBD1. J gave up 5 bases and V 4 bases, and 9 bases lay outside the gene matches. Germline lookup yields CDR1 SGDLS and CDR2 YYNGEE. There are 15 residues in the CDR3. CDR3 sequence: CASSPRGQGRTEAFF. The CDR3 DNA follows: TGTGCCAGCAGCCCCCGAGGACAGGGGAGAACTGAAGCTTTCTTT.

CDR3 sequence (DNA): TGTGCCAGCAGCTGGCCGGGACAGGGGGGCTTTGACAATGAGCAGTTCTTC. Translated: CASSWPGQGGFDNEQFF. The chain combines TRBV11-3 with TRBJ2-1; 11 bases fit TRBD1. Germline V gene sequence: CDR1 SGHNT, CDR2 YENEEA. Trimming cost V 4 bases and J 5 bases; bases outside gene matches: 10. The length of the CDR3 is 17 residues.

The chain combines TRBV7-2 with TRBJ1-1; TRBD1 might be the D (6 bases). Between the trimmed V and J ends, which lost 2 bases and 4 bases, there was a span of 14 bases. The germline V gene encodes CDR1 SGHTA and CDR2 FQGNSA. There are 15 residues in the CDR3. The CDR3 nucleotides read TGTGCCAGCAGCTTACGACAGGTGAGAGGCACTGAAGCTTTCTTT. Protein sequence: CASSLRQVRGTEAFF. Based on the CDR3 plus reference TRBV7-2 and TRBJ1-1, the full variable domain is GAGVSQSPSNKVTEKGKDVELRCDPISGHTALYWYRQSLGQGLEFLIYFQGNSAPDKSGLPSDRFSAERTGGSVSTLTIQRTQQEDSAVYLCASSLRQVRGTEAFFGQGTRLTVV.

About this clone: Other DNA variants within this sample encode the same CDR3. The chain combines TRBV7-9 with TRBJ2-1; TRBD2 matches 7 bases. CDR3 size: 15 residues. CDR1 is SEHNR, CDR2 FQNEAQ, per germline (reference sequence). The J segment lost 6 bases and the V segment lost 5 bases, leaving 10 bases of the junction unmatched. The CDR3 here is CASSLGLAELNEQFF. The CDR3 nucleotides are TGTGCCAGCAGCCTAGGCCTAGCGGAGCTCAATGAGCAGTTCTTC.